This T cell receptor beta chain was captured in a study of CD8 T cells in ankylosing spondylitis. V lost 4 bases and J lost 6; bases outside the gene matches: 8. CDR3 length equals 16 residues. The germline gives CDR1 SGHDN, CDR2 FVKESK. TCRdb reprocessed the 5' RACE reads via MiXCR and lists one record per CDR3 protein. Of some 40,000 distinct CDR3 sequences in the sample, around 10% were seen once. The rearrangement uses TRBV14 and TRBJ2-1; TRBD2 aligns across 11 bases. The sequence was collected from a male donor with ankylosing spondylitis or in good health (not recorded which). Specimen: blood, either unsorted or a sorted T cell fraction (not recorded which). CDR3 sequence: CASSLSGRAPINEQFF. CDR3 in DNA: TGTGCCAGCAGCCTTAGCGGGAGGGCCCCCATCAATGAGCAGTTCTTC.